These T cell receptor beta chains were read from a single sample in a study of blood T cell repertoires in COVID-19. Repertoires were generated with immunoSEQ multiplex PCR, while TCRdb's copy carries only in-frame clones and drops some. This sample has 150,000 to 200,000 clones, with 88% found just once. The sequenced material came from peripheral blood. The source of these receptors is a human donor in a cohort sampled during active COVID-19. The CDR3 runs from the conserved cysteine through the conserved F or W. D genes are given only for firm matches. For some rows the clone size is stated as once, few or many, or as a class when expanded; others skip it.

V	J	length	size	D	DNA	CDR3
TRBV18	TRBJ1-5	15	few	NA	TGTGCCAGCTCTGCTGCAGGCGTCACCAATCAGCCCCAGCATTTT	CASSAAGVTNQPQHF
TRBV9	TRBJ2-2	14	NA	NA	TGTGCCAGCTCCCGGGACACTAGTACCGGGGAGCTGTTTTTT	CASSRDTSTGELFF
TRBV9	TRBJ2-5	14	NA	TRBD2	TGTGCCAGCAGCGTATTTGCGGGGGAAGAGACCCAGTACTTC	CASSVFAGEETQYF
TRBV3-1/TRBV3-2	TRBJ2-7	14	NA	TRBD1	TGTGCCAGCAGCGCCCCGGGACAGGGAGGAACCCAGTACTTC	CASSAPGQGGTQYF
TRBV19	TRBJ1-2	13	once	NA	TGTGCCAGTACTACAGACCCTAGTGGTGGCTACACCTTC	CASTTDPSGGYTF
TRBV10-3	TRBJ2-7	15	NA	NA	TGTGCCACCCGGGGGAGCGGGCGAAAAACCTACGAGCAGTACTTC	CATRGSGRKTYEQYF
TRBV7-2	TRBJ2-7	14	few	TRBD1	TGTGCCAGCAGCCACGGGACAGGGGAGTACGAGCAGTACTTC	CASSHGTGEYEQYF
TRBV5-1	TRBJ2-7	15	NA	TRBD1	TGCGCCAGCAGCTTAGGACAGGGGGCATCCTACGAGCAGTACTTC	CASSLGQGASYEQYF
TRBV29-1	TRBJ2-1	13	NA	TRBD1	TGCAGCGGCGAGACAGGGGGCTACAATGAGCAGTTCTTC	CSGETGGYNEQFF
TRBV27	TRBJ2-1	15	NA	NA	TGTGCCAGCAGTCGCACCGGGATCTCCTACAATGAGCAGTTCTTC	CASSRTGISYNEQFF
TRBV7-2	TRBJ2-1	14	once	TRBD2	TGTGCCAGCAGCTGGGGACTAGCCGGAAATGAGCAGTTCTTC	CASSWGLAGNEQFF
TRBV3-1/TRBV3-2	TRBJ2-3	18	NA	TRBD2	TGTGCCAGCAGCAGGGGACTAGCGGGAGGGCCTTGGGCAGATACGCAGTATTTT	CASSRGLAGGPWADTQYF
TRBV27	TRBJ2-1	14	NA	TRBD2	TGTGCCAGCAAGAAACCGGGACTAGCGGGCGAGCAGTTCTTC	CASKKPGLAGEQFF
TRBV7-2	TRBJ2-1	13	NA	NA	TGTGCCAGCAGCTTGCTAGGGGGCAATGAGCAGTTCTTC	CASSLLGGNEQFF
TRBV20-1	TRBJ2-5	11	NA	NA	TGCAGTCCCAGCGGACAAGAGACCCAGTACTTC	CSPSGQETQYF
TRBV5-4	TRBJ2-1	16	NA	TRBD2	TGTGCCAGCAGCTTGGGGGGACTAGCTTCCTACAATGAGCAGTTCTTC	CASSLGGLASYNEQFF